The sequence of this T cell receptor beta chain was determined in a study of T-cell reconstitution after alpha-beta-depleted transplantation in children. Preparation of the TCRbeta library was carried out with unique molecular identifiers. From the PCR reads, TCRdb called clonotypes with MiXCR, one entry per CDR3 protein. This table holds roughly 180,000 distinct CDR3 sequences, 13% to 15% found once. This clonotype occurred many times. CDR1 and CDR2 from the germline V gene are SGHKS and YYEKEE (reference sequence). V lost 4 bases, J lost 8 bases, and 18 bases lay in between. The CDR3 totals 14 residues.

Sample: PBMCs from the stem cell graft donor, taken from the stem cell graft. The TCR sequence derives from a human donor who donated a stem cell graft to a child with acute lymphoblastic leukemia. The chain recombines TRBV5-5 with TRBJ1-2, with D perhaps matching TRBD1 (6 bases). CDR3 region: CASSPGAGRGGYTF. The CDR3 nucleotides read TGTGCCAGCAGCCCGGGGGCAGGGAGGGGCGGCTACACCTTC.